The 16 T cell receptor beta chains below all came from one sample that was sequenced in a study of blood T cell repertoires in COVID-19. Sequencing was performed with immunoSEQ multiplex PCR; in TCRdb, only in-frame clones are kept and a portion is missing. The sample has about 220,000 clones, about 80% seen once. Sequenced sample: peripheral blood. The source is a woman aged 25 to 39 who had recovered from COVID-19.

The chain has TRBV24-1 and TRBJ2-1; D is perhaps TRBD2 (6 bases). This CDR3 is built from 17 residues. Trimming took off 3 bases at V and 5 bases at J, with 19 bases between the two ends. The germline V gene encodes CDR1 KGHDR and CDR2 SFDVKD. The CDR3 DNA sequence: TGTGCCACCAGTGATCCTAAGCGGGTGGTTCAGAACAATGAGCAGTTCTTC. It is translated as CATSDPKRVVQNNEQFF.

The genes are TRBV11-3 and TRBJ2-5; D may be TRBD1 (6 bases). Trimming took 3 bases from V and 2 from J, leaving 13 bases between them. The CDR3 runs 15 residues. Germline values: CDR1 SGHNT, CDR2 YENEEA. The CDR3 coding sequence is TGTGCCAGCAGCTTGGGCATGACAGGACAAGAGACCCAGTACTTC. The encoded protein is CASSLGMTGQETQYF. Complete variable domain (other parts from reference TRBV11-3 and TRBJ2-5): EAGVVQSPRYKIIEKKQPVAFWCNPISGHNTLYWYLQNLGQGPELLIRYENEEAVDDSQLPKDRFSAERLKGVDSTLKIQPAELGDSAVYLCASSLGMTGQETQYFGPGTRLLVL.

The gene calls are TRBV18 and TRBJ2-5, with 11 bases aligning to TRBD1. The CDR3 totals 16 residues. Trimming at V came to 4 bases and at J to 5 bases, leaving 9 bases not matched to a gene. Germline-derived CDR1 and CDR2 are KGHSH and LQKENI. CDR3 nucleotide sequence: TGTGCCAGCTCACGCCTATCGGGACAGGGGGAGGAGACCCAGTACTTC. The encoded protein is CASSRLSGQGEETQYF.

The chain recombines TRBV5-1 with TRBJ2-5, with D possibly TRBD2 on 7 matching bases. Per the germline V gene, CDR1 is SGHRS and CDR2 is YFSETQ. This CDR3 contains 15 residues. V was trimmed by 4 bases and J by 4 bases, leaving 17 bases between them. The CDR3 DNA reads as TGCGCCAGCAGCGTCGCGCACAGGGAGGGAGAGACCCAGTACTTC. It codes for CASSVAHREGETQYF.

The chain employs TRBV19 and TRBJ2-2, with 9 bases that match TRBD1. CDR3 length: 19 amino acids. Germline V lookup: CDR1 LNHDA, CDR2 SQIVND (reference sequence). V was pared by 5 bases and J by 4 bases, with 17 bases of the junction left unmatched. Written as DNA, the CDR3 is TGTGCCAGTAGTCCTCGACAGGGGGGAAGTGGGGATCTCACCGGGGAGCTGTTTTTT. Its protein product is CASSPRQGGSGDLTGELFF.

This clone appeared a single time. The chain has TRBV28 and TRBJ2-3; TRBD2 aligns across 11 bases. From germline, CDR1 is MDHEN and CDR2 SYDVKM. The ends lost 4 bases at V and 5 bases at J; junction bases unmatched: 8. CDR3 size: 16 residues. CDR3 in DNA: TGTGCCAGCAGTTCGCCCCTAGCGGGAGGACAAGATACGCAGTATTTT. Its translation: CASSSPLAGGQDTQYF.

The gene calls are TRBV6-1 and TRBJ1-1; tentatively, D is TRBD1 (5 bases). V was trimmed by 0 bases and J by 4 bases, leaving 12 bases between them. The germline CDR1 and CDR2 sequences are MNHNS and SASEGT. The CDR3 consists of 15 residues. The CDR3: CASSEARGGGTEAFF. The CDR3 region has the DNA TGTGCCAGCAGTGAAGCGCGCGGGGGGGGCACTGAAGCTTTCTTT.

The rearrangement uses TRBV5-1 and TRBJ1-1, with 7 positions matching TRBD1. CDR3 length: 15 residues. Germline trimming cut 4 bases from V and 2 bases from J; bases unmatched to any gene: 8. Germline lookup yields CDR1 SGHRS and CDR2 YFSETQ. The CDR3 loop reads CASSQPGTANTEAFF. The CDR3 DNA sequence: TGCGCCAGCAGCCAACCAGGGACAGCTAACACTGAAGCTTTCTTT.

This clone was detected a few times. The chain uses TRBV27 and TRBJ1-6, with TRBD1 identical over 10 bases. The germline CDR1 and CDR2 sequences are MNHEY and SMNVEV (reference sequence). The junction had 7 bases not matched to a gene; V was cut back by 5 bases and J by 9 bases. There are 15 residues in the CDR3. The CDR3 sequence is CASSLMTGGVSPLHF. CDR3 nucleotides: TGTGCCAGCAGTCTCATGACAGGGGGCGTTTCACCCCTCCACTTT.

The rearrangement links TRBV5-1 to TRBJ1-2; D is unclear. The CDR3 sequence is 16 residues long. The germline V and J ends were trimmed by 4 bases and 0 bases, with 16 bases remaining between them. Germline loops: CDR1 SGHRS, CDR2 YFSETQ. CDR3 nucleotide sequence: TGCGCCAGCAGCCCAACTCGAGACTTGTCTAACTATGGCTACACCTTC. It is translated as CASSPTRDLSNYGYTF.

The chain uses TRBV30 and TRBJ2-7; 7 nucleotides agree with TRBD2. Germline V gene sequence: CDR1 GTSNPN, CDR2 SVGIG (reference sequence). V was clipped by 8 bases and J by 3 bases; unmatched bases: 4. This CDR3 is 11 amino acids long. As DNA, the CDR3 is TGTGCCCGACAGCGGGGCTACGAGCAGTACTTC. It encodes CARQRGYEQYF.

The chain couples TRBV11-2 to TRBJ1-3; D may be TRBD1 (5 bases). This CDR3 has 14 amino acids. V lost 4 bases and J 5 bases, leaving 12 bases between the germline ends. The germline CDR1 and CDR2 sequences are SGHAT and FQNNGV. The CDR3 sequence is CASSSVKGRNTIYF. The CDR3 DNA reads TGTGCCAGCAGCTCCGTGAAGGGGCGAAACACCATATATTTT.

The rearrangement links TRBV5-1 to TRBJ2-7; 9 nucleotides line up with TRBD2. CDR1 is SGHRS, CDR2 YFSETQ, per germline. V was clipped by 0 bases and J by 2 bases; unmatched bases: 9. The CDR3 sequence is 17 residues long. CDR3 loop: CASSLVPTSGVAYEQYF. As DNA, the CDR3 is TGCGCCAGCAGCTTGGTTCCGACTAGCGGAGTCGCCTACGAGCAGTACTTC.

V is TRBV6-5 and J is TRBJ1-5; no definite D call. Looked up from germline, CDR1 is MNHEY and CDR2 is SVGAGI. Trimming pared 6 bases from V and 5 bases from J, leaving 11 bases between. This CDR3 has 13 residues. The DNA for the CDR3 is TGTGCCAGCAGGAAGAGGATGGATCAGCCCCAGCATTTT. Translating gives CASRKRMDQPQHF.

The chain carries TRBV18 and TRBJ1-5, with D unresolved. The CDR3 consists of 15 residues. CDR1 is KGHSH, CDR2 LQKENI, per germline. Trimming left V 4 bases short and J 0 bases short, with 10 bases between. This CDR3 is CASSLAGYSNQPQHF. Here the CDR3 DNA reads TGTGCCAGCTCACTCGCGGGCTATAGCAATCAGCCCCAGCATTTT.

In its sample, this clone was seen once. The identical CDR3 is also encoded by other nucleotide sequences in the sample. The chain has TRBV12-3 or TRBV12-4 and TRBJ2-5; 7 bases fit TRBD1. V gave up 5 bases and J gave up 3 bases; unmatched junction bases: 3. The CDR3 extends over 13 amino acids. CDR3 DNA: TGTGCCAGCAGTCCCGGGACAGAAGAGACCCAGTACTTC. Amino acid sequence: CASSPGTEETQYF.